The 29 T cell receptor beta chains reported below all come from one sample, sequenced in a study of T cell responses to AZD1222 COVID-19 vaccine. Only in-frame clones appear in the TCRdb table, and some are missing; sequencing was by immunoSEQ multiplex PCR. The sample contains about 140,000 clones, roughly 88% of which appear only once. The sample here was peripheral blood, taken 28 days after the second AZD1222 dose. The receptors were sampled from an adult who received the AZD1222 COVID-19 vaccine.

The CDR3 sequence: CASSPEGMNSGNTIYF. The CDR3 coding sequence is TGTGCCAGCTCACCAGAAGGAATGAACTCTGGAAACACCATATATTTT. This chain joins TRBV18 and TRBJ1-3; the D is unclear. Trimming took off 2 bases at V and 0 bases at J, with 11 bases between the two ends. From germline, CDR1 is KGHSH and CDR2 LQKENI. CDR3 size: 16 residues.

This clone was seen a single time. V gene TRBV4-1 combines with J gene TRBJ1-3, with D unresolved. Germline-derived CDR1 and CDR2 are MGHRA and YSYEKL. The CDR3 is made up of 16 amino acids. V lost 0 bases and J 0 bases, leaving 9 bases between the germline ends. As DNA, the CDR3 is TGCGCCAGCAGCCAAGAGGGCAGGAACTCTGGAAACACCATATATTTT. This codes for CASSQEGRNSGNTIYF.

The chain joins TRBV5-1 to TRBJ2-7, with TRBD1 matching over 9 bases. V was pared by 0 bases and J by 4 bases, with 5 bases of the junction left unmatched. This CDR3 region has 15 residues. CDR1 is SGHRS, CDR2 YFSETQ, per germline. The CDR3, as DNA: TGCGCCAGCAGCTTGGGAGGACAGGGGCTTTACGAGCAGTACTTC. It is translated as CASSLGGQGLYEQYF.

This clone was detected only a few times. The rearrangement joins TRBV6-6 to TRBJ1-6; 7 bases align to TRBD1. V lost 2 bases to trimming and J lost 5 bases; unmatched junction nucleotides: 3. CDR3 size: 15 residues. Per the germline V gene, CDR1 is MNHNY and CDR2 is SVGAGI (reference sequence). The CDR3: CASSYGTANNSPLHF. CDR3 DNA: TGTGCCAGCAGTTACGGGACAGCTAATAATTCACCCCTCCACTTT.

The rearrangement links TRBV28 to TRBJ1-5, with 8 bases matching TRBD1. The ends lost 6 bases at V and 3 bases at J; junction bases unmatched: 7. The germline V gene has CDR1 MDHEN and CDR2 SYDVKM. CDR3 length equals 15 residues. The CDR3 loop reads CASSSTGEDNQPQHF. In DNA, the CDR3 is TGTGCCAGCAGCTCGACAGGGGAAGACAATCAGCCCCAGCATTTT. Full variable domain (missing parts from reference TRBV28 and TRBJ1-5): DVKVTQSSRYLVKRTGEKVFLECVQDMDHENMFWYRQDPGLGLRLIYFSYDVKMKEKGDIPEGYSVSREKKERFSLILESASTNQTSMYLCASSSTGEDNQPQHFGDGTRLSIL.

The chain's CDR3 is CASSLLGQGYNSPLHF. The CDR3 bases are TGTGCCAGCAGTTTACTCGGACAGGGCTATAATTCACCCCTCCACTTT. The chain employs TRBV28 and TRBJ1-6, with 8 bases fitting TRBD1. This CDR3 is built from 16 residues. With V trimmed by 2 bases and J by 3 bases, 3 bases remained unmatched. In germline, CDR1 is MDHEN, CDR2 SYDVKM.

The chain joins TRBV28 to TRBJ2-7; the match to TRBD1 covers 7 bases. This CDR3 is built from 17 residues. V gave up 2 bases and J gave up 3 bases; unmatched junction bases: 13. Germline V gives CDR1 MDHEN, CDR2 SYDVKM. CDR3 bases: TGTGCCAGCAGTTTACATTTCACAGGGGTTCCCTTCTACGAGCAGTACTTC. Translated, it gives CASSLHFTGVPFYEQYF.

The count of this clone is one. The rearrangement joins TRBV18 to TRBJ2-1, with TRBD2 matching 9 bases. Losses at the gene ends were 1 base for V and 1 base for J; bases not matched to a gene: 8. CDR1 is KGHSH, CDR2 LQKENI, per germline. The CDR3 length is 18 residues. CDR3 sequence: CASSPQREALRSYNEQFF. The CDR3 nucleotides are TGTGCCAGCTCACCACAGCGGGAGGCCCTAAGATCCTACAATGAGCAGTTCTTC.

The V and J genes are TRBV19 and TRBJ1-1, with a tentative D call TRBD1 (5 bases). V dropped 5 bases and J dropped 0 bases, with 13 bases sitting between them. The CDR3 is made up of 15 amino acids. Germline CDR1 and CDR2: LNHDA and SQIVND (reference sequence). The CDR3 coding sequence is TGTGCCAGTAGTCCCCGGGACGGCTTGAACACTGAAGCTTTCTTT. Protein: CASSPRDGLNTEAFF.

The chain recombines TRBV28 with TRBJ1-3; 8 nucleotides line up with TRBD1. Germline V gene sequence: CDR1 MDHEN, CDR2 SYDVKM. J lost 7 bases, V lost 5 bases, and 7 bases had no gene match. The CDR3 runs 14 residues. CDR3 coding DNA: TGTGCCAGCAGTGCCGGGACAGGAATTAACACCATATATTTT. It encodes CASSAGTGINTIYF.

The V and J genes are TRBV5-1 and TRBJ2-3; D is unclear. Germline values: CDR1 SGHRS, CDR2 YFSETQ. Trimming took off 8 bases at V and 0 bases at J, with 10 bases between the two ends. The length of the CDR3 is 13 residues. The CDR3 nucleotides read TGCGCCAGTTCAGGATCTAGCACAGATACGCAGTATTTT. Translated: CASSGSSTDTQYF.

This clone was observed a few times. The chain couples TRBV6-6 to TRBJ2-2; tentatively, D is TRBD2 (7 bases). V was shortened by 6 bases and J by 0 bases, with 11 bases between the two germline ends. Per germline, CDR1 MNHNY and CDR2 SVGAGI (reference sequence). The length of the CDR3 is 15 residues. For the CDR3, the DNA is TGTGCCAGCAGACCCGGGGGGCCGAACACCGGGGAGCTGTTTTTT. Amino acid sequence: CASRPGGPNTGELFF.

The CDR3 nucleotides read TGTGCCAGCAAAGCAGAGATGAACACTGAAGCTTTCTTT. It yields the protein CASKAEMNTEAFF. This chain connects TRBV2 to TRBJ1-1; D not resolved. Germline CDR1 reads SNHLY; CDR2 reads FYNNEI. Trimming removed 7 bases at V and 0 bases at J, with 9 bases between. This CDR3 comprises 13 residues.

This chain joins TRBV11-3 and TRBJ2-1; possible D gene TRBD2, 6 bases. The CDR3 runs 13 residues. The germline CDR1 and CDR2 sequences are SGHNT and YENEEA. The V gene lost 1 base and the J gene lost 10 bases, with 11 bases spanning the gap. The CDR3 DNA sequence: TGTGCCAGCAGCTTAGTACCGGGGGTGGAGCAGTTCTTC. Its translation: CASSLVPGVEQFF.

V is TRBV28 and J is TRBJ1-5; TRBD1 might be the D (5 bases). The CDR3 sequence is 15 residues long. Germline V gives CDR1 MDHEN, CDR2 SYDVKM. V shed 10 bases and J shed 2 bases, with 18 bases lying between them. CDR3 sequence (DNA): TGTGCCACCGGATTACAGGTGGTTGGCAATCAGCCCCAGCATTTT. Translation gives CATGLQVVGNQPQHF.

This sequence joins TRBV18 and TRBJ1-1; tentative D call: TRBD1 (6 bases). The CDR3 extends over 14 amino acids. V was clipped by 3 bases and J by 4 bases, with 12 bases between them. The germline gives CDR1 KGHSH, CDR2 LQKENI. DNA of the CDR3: TGTGCCAGCTCACCCGGGAGGGGGGGCACTGAAGCTTTCTTT. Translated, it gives CASSPGRGGTEAFF.

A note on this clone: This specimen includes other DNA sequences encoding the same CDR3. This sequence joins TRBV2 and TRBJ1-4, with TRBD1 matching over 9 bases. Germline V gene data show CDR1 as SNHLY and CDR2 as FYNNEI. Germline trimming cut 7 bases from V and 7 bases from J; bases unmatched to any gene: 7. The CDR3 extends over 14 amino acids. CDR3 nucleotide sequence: TGTGCCAGCACTCCGGGACAGGGTGGTGAAAAACTGTTTTTT. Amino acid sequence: CASTPGQGGEKLFF.

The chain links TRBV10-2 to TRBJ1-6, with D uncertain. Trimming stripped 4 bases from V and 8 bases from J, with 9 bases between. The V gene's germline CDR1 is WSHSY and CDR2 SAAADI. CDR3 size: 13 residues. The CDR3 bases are TGCGCCAGCAGTGGAAACCTAGATTCACCCCTCCACTTT. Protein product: CASSGNLDSPLHF.

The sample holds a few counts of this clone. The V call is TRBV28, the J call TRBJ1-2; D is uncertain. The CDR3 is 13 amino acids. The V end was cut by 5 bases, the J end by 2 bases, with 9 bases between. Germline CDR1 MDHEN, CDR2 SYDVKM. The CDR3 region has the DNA TGTGCCAGCAGTGAGGCACAGAACTATGGCTACACCTTC. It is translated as CASSEAQNYGYTF.

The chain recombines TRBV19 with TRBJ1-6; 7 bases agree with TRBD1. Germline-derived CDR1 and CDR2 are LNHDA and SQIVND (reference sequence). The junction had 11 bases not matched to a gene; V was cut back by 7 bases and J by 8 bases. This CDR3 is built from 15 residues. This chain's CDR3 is CASTIRGGQHSPLHF. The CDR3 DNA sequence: TGTGCCAGTACAATAAGAGGGGGCCAGCATTCACCCCTCCACTTT.

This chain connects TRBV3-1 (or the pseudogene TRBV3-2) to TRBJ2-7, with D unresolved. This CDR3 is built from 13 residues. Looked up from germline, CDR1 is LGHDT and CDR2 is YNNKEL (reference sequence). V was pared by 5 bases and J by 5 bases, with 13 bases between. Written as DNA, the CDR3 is TGTGCCAGCAGCAAAGCCCTAAGTGACGAGCAGTACTTC. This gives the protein CASSKALSDEQYF.

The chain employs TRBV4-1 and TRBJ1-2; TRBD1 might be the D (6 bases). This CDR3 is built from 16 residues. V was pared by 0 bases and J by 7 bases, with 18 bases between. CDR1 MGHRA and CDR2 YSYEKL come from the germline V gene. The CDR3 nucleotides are TGCGCCAGCAGCCAAGAGGGCACAGGGAGAATTTCTGGCTACACCTTC. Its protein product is CASSQEGTGRISGYTF.

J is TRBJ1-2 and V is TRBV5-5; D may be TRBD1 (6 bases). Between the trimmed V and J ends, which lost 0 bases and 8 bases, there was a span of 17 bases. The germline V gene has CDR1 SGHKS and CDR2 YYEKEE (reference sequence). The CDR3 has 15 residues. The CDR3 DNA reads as TGTGCCAGCAGCTTGGGACAGGAGATTTTAGGGGGCTACACCTTC. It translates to CASSLGQEILGGYTF.

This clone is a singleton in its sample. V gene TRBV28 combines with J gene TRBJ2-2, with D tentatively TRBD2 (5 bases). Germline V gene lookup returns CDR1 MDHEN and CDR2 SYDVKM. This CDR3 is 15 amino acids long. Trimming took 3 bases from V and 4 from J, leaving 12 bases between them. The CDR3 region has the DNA TGTGCCAGCAGTTTTTTCGCGGCGGGCACCGGGGAGCTGTTTTTT. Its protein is CASSFFAAGTGELFF.

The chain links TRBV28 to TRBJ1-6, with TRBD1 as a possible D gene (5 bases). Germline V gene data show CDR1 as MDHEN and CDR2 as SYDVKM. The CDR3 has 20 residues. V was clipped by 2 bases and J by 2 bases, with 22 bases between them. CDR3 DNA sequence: TGTGCCAGCAGTTTACCTCCCGTGGAGGGATCAGGGACCTATAATTCACCCCTCCACTTT. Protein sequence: CASSLPPVEGSGTYNSPLHF.

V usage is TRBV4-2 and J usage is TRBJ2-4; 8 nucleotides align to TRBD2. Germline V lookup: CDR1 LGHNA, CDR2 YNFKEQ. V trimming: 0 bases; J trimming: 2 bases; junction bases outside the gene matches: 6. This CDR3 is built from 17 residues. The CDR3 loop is CASSQDRGGASKNIQYF. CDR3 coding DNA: TGTGCCAGCAGCCAAGATCGGGGGGGCGCGTCCAAAAACATTCAGTACTTC.

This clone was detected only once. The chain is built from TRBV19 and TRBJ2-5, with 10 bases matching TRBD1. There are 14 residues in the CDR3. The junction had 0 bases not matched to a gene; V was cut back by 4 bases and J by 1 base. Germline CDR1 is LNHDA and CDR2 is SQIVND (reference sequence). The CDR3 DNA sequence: TGTGCCAGTAGTAGGGACAGGGGCCAAGAGACCCAGTACTTC. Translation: CASSRDRGQETQYF.

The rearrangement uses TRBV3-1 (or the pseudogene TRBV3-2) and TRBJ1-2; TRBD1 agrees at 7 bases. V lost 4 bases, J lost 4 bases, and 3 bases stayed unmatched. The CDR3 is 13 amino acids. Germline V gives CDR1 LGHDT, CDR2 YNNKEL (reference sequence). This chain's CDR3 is CASSPGQAYGYTF. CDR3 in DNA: TGTGCCAGCAGCCCTGGACAGGCCTATGGCTACACCTTC.

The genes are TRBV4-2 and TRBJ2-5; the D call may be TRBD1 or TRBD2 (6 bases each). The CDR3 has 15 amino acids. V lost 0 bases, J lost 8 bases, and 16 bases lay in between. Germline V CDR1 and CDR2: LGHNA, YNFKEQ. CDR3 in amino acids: CASSQDRTGAGTQYF. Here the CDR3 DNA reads TGTGCCAGCAGCCAAGACCGGACGGGGGCCGGTACCCAGTACTTC.